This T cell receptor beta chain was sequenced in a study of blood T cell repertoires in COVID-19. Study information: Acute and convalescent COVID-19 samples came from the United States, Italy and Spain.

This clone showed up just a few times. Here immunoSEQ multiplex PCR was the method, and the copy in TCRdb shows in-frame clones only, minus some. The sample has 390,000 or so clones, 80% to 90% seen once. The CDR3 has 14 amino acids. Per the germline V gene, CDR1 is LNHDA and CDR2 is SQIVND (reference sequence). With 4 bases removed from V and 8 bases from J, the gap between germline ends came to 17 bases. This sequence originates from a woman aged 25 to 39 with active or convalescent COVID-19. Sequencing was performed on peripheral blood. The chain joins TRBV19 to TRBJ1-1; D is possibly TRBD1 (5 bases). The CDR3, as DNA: TGTGCCAGTAGTAACCCGGGACTCGGCGACGAAGCTTTCTTT. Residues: CASSNPGLGDEAFF.